This T cell receptor (beta chain) comes out of a study of T cell responses to AZD1222 COVID-19 vaccine. Study details: Second doses at about 4 or about 12 weeks were pooled.

Trimming pared 6 bases from V and 0 bases from J, leaving 14 bases between. CDR1 SNHLY and CDR2 FYNNEI come from the germline V gene. CDR3 length: 16 residues. Only in-frame clones appear in the TCRdb table, and some are missing; sequencing was by immunoSEQ multiplex PCR. The sample has approximately 120,000 clones, more than 80% seen once. General study results and limits: Females made up more of the donors, who were largely white British, and clonal diversity may have come out too low. No repertoire was sampled before or during the peak T cell response, only after it.

For this clone: No antigen is known for it.

V and J are TRBV2 and TRBJ1-4; D might be TRBD1 (6 bases). Sequencing used peripheral blood, obtained on day 0 of AZD1222 vaccination. The source of this sequence is an adult in good health. CDR3 in DNA: TGTGCCAGCAGAATCATCGACAGGACAACTAATGAAAAACTGTTTTTT. Translating it yields CASRIIDRTTNEKLFF.